Below, 25 T cell receptor beta chains from the same sample are listed, as sequenced in a study of blood T cell repertoires in COVID-19. TCRdb's copy holds only in-frame clones and misses some; the assay was immunoSEQ multiplex PCR. The repertoire holds about 210,000 clones, with approximately 84% as singletons. Sequencing input: peripheral blood. The receptors stem from a woman of 80 years or more with acute or convalescent COVID-19.

The chain recombines TRBV4-3 with TRBJ2-7, with 9 bases fitting TRBD1. The germline gives CDR1 LGHNA, CDR2 YSLEER. CDR3 size: 15 residues. J was trimmed by 11 bases and V by 3 bases; bases with no gene match: 14. The CDR3 protein is CASSHDPGTGSVKYF. In DNA form, the CDR3 reads TGCGCCAGCAGCCATGATCCCGGGACAGGGTCGGTGAAGTACTTC.

CDR3 region: CASTLTGDEQYF. In DNA form, the CDR3 reads TGTGCCAGCACCCTCACGGGAGACGAGCAGTACTTC. The chain recombines TRBV2 with TRBJ2-7; tentative D call: TRBD2 (6 bases). From germline, CDR1 is SNHLY and CDR2 FYNNEI. The V gene lost 7 bases and the J gene lost 5 bases, with 12 bases spanning the gap. This CDR3 spans 12 amino acids. Combining the CDR3 with reference TRBV2 and TRBJ2-7 gives the whole variable domain EPEVTQTPSHQVTQMGQEVILRCVPISNHLYFYWYRQILGQKVEFLVSFYNNEISEKSEIFDDQFSVERPDGSNFTLKIRSTKLEDSAMYFCASTLTGDEQYFGPGTRLTVT.

The chain recombines TRBV5-1 with TRBJ2-1; 10 nucleotides line up with TRBD2. Germline lookup yields CDR1 SGHRS and CDR2 YFSETQ. The ends lost 5 bases at V and 2 bases at J; junction bases unmatched: 4. The CDR3 loop spans 15 amino acids. The CDR3 sequence: CASSSLAGAYNEQFF. The CDR3, as DNA: TGCGCCAGCAGTTCTCTAGCGGGAGCCTACAATGAGCAGTTCTTC. The full variable domain, its missing parts supplied by reference TRBV5-1 and TRBJ2-1, is KAGVTQTPRYLIKTRGQQVTLSCSPISGHRSVSWYQQTPGQGLQFLFEYFSETQRNKGNFPGRFSGRQFSNSRSEMNVSTLELGDSALYLCASSSLAGAYNEQFFGPGTRLTVL.

The chain carries TRBV14 and TRBJ1-1, with 10 bases matching TRBD1. This CDR3 contains 15 residues. Germline V gene lookup returns CDR1 SGHDN and CDR2 FVKESK. With V trimmed by 2 bases and J by 4 bases, 4 bases remained unmatched. As DNA, the CDR3 is TGTGCCAGCAGCCAACCGGGACAGGGGACCACTGAAGCTTTCTTT. This translates into CASSQPGQGTTEAFF.

This clone was observed once. The chain has TRBV24-1 and TRBJ2-3; 8 bases match TRBD1. V was pared by 4 bases and J by 4 bases, with 6 bases of the junction left unmatched. The CDR3 is 15 amino acids. CDR1 is KGHDR, CDR2 SFDVKD, per germline. The CDR3, as DNA: TGTGCCACCAGTGAGGACAGGGAAGGGTCAGATACGCAGTATTTT. Amino acid sequence: CATSEDREGSDTQYF.

J is TRBJ1-1 and V is TRBV7-2; D is uncertain. V lost 1 base and J 3 bases, leaving 9 bases between the germline ends. Germline V CDR1 and CDR2: SGHTA, FQGNSA. This CDR3 region has 14 residues. CDR3 sequence (DNA): TGTGCCAGCAGCTTAGTCGGTCCGGACACTGAAGCTTTCTTT. Protein: CASSLVGPDTEAFF.

The chain couples TRBV28 to TRBJ1-2, with D uncertain. This CDR3 is built from 14 residues. Germline V gene sequence: CDR1 MDHEN, CDR2 SYDVKM. Trimming stripped 3 bases from V and 1 base from J, with 9 bases between. CDR3 nucleotides: TGTGCCAGCAGTTTTGGGCCAGTTAACTATGGCTACACCTTC. This translates into CASSFGPVNYGYTF.

This chain connects TRBV18 to TRBJ2-7; 7 bases match TRBD2. CDR1 is KGHSH, CDR2 LQKENI, per germline. The CDR3 has 15 residues. J gave up 5 bases and V 4 bases, and 11 bases lay outside the gene matches. CDR3 coding DNA: TGTGCCAGCTCACGGTTGGGGGGGACGATCCACGAGCAGTACTTC. Amino acid sequence: CASSRLGGTIHEQYF.

V gene TRBV24-1 combines with J gene TRBJ2-7, with 7 bases matching TRBD1. The V and J ends lost 4 bases and 1 base, in that order; junction bases with no gene match: 9. The CDR3 sequence is 16 residues long. Per the germline V gene, CDR1 is KGHDR and CDR2 is SFDVKD. The CDR3 coding sequence is TGTGCCACCAGTGACCAAGGGGGACAGCTGTCCTACGAGCAGTACTTC. Translated: CATSDQGGQLSYEQYF.

V is TRBV30 and J is TRBJ1-6; D call uncertain. CDR1 is GTSNPN, CDR2 SVGIG, per germline (reference sequence). Trimming took off 0 bases at V and 0 bases at J, with 9 bases between the two ends. The CDR3 runs to 16 residues. CDR3 region: CAWSVPLSSYNSPLHF. The CDR3 nucleotides are TGTGCCTGGAGTGTACCTCTTAGCTCCTATAATTCACCCCTCCACTTT.

This chain joins TRBV18 and TRBJ1-4; no clear D. Germline V CDR1 and CDR2: KGHSH, LQKENI. This CDR3 comprises 15 residues. The ends were cut back, 2 bases at V and 5 bases at J, with 12 bases in the middle. The CDR3 DNA reads TGTGCCAGCTCACCAGCTAGCCGTGGGAATGAAAAACTGTTTTTT. Protein product: CASSPASRGNEKLFF.

In DNA form, the CDR3 reads TGTGCCAGCACCCCAGGGACAGGGGTCTACAATGAGCAGTTCTTC. This encodes CASTPGTGVYNEQFF. The chain combines TRBV28 with TRBJ2-1; TRBD1 aligns across 10 bases. Germline lookup yields CDR1 MDHEN and CDR2 SYDVKM. V trimming: 7 bases; J trimming: 3 bases; junction bases outside the gene matches: 6. The CDR3 has 15 amino acids.

This chain uses TRBV18 with TRBJ2-3; the match to TRBD2 covers 10 bases. CDR1 and CDR2 (germline): KGHSH, LQKENI. The CDR3 covers 17 residues. V shed 5 bases, J shed 1 base, and the junction held 9 bases outside the gene matches. Written as DNA, the CDR3 is TGTGCCAGCTCATCGACCCCCGGGACTAGCGGCACAGATACGCAGTATTTT. This encodes CASSSTPGTSGTDTQYF.

The rearrangement links TRBV15 to TRBJ1-5; the D gene is possibly TRBD1 (6 bases). V was cut by 0 bases and J by 0 bases, with 27 bases left in between. The CDR3 totals 22 residues. Germline V lookup: CDR1 LNHNV, CDR2 YYDKDF (reference sequence). CDR3 DNA: TGTGCCACCAGCAGAGACCTACCCCGGTACTCAGGGGACACAGGTAGCAATCAGCCCCAGCATTTT. Translated, it gives CATSRDLPRYSGDTGSNQPQHF.

The chain combines TRBV27 with TRBJ2-1, with 8 bases lining up with TRBD2. The germline V gene has CDR1 MNHEY and CDR2 SMNVEV (reference sequence). Unmatched junction bases numbered 6, after V lost 7 bases and J lost 10 bases. The CDR3 totals 12 residues. In nucleotides, the CDR3 is TGTGCCAGCACCGCAGCGGGAGACGAGCAGTTCTTC. This sequence encodes CASTAAGDEQFF.

This rearrangement joins TRBV11-2 to TRBJ2-1; 10 bases align to TRBD1. The CDR3 extends over 16 amino acids. Losses at the gene ends were 7 bases for V and 5 bases for J; bases not matched to a gene: 11. Looked up from germline, CDR1 is SGHAT and CDR2 is FQNNGV. Written as DNA, the CDR3 is TGTGCCAGCACCCCGGTAGGGACAGGGGCCCACAATGAGCAGTTCTTC. This codes for CASTPVGTGAHNEQFF. Full variable domain (remainder filled in from reference TRBV11-2 and TRBJ2-1): EAGVAQSPRYKIIEKRQSVAFWCNPISGHATLYWYQQILGQGPKLLIQFQNNGVVDDSQLPKDRFSAERLKGVDSTLKIQPAKLEDSAVYLCASTPVGTGAHNEQFFGPGTRLTVL.

The V and J genes are TRBV6-5 and TRBJ2-1, with 12 bases fitting TRBD2. CDR1 MNHEY and CDR2 SVGAGI come from the germline V gene. This CDR3 is 15 amino acids long. Germline trimming cut 6 bases from V and 3 bases from J; bases unmatched to any gene: 3. CDR3 sequence: CASRLTSGSYNEQFF. For the CDR3, the DNA is TGTGCCAGCAGGCTGACTAGCGGGAGCTACAATGAGCAGTTCTTC.

The V call is TRBV11-2, the J call TRBJ2-5, with D perhaps matching TRBD1 (5 bases). The CDR3 runs 14 residues. Germline V gene data show CDR1 as SGHAT and CDR2 as FQNNGV. V shed 2 bases and J shed 2 bases, with 9 bases lying between them. CDR3 coding DNA: TGTGCCAGCAGCTTAAGGACATTACAAGAGACCCAGTACTTC. Translated, it gives CASSLRTLQETQYF.

J is TRBJ2-2 and V is TRBV2; 8 nucleotides match TRBD1. Looked up from germline, CDR1 is SNHLY and CDR2 is FYNNEI. After removal of 4 bases from V and 7 bases from J, the junction contained 5 bases not matched to a gene. This CDR3 has 14 amino acids. The CDR3, as DNA: TGTGCCAGCAGTGTCAGGGGGCTTAACGGGGAGCTGTTTTTT. Protein: CASSVRGLNGELFF.

This clone was detected a few times. The V call is TRBV7-9, the J call TRBJ1-4, with D hard to call. The germline V and J ends were trimmed by 1 base and 2 bases, with 8 bases remaining between them. This CDR3 has 15 amino acids. Germline V gene sequence: CDR1 SEHNR, CDR2 FQNEAQ (reference sequence). CDR3 nucleotides: TGTGCCAGCAGCTTAGACCCCGGGACTAATGAAAAACTGTTTTTT. This sequence encodes CASSLDPGTNEKLFF.

This chain uses TRBV28 with TRBJ1-2, with TRBD1 matching 8 bases. V was pared by 5 bases and J by 5 bases, with 7 bases of the junction left unmatched. The CDR3 contains 14 residues. Germline values: CDR1 MDHEN, CDR2 SYDVKM. In DNA form, the CDR3 reads TGTGCCAGCAGTCATCAGGGGGCATCTTATGGCTACACCTTC. Amino acids: CASSHQGASYGYTF.

V gene TRBV14 combines with J gene TRBJ1-1; maybe TRBD1 (5 bases). CDR3 length: 13 amino acids. Deletions cut 2 bases from V and 10 bases from J, with 14 bases between. The germline V gene has CDR1 SGHDN and CDR2 FVKESK. The chain's CDR3 is CASSQRDSFIAFF. Written as DNA, the CDR3 is TGTGCCAGCAGCCAACGGGACTCCTTTATAGCTTTCTTT.

The V gene is TRBV5-1, the J gene TRBJ2-7; 7 nucleotides line up with TRBD2. Germline V CDR1 and CDR2: SGHRS, YFSETQ. This CDR3 comprises 18 residues. V dropped 1 base and J dropped 0; count of bases not matched to a gene: 13. CDR3 DNA: TGCGCCAGCAGCTTGTGGGAGTATTCGGCGGGGGACTCCTACGAGCAGTACTTC. It yields the protein CASSLWEYSAGDSYEQYF. The full variable domain, its missing parts supplied by reference TRBV5-1 and TRBJ2-7, is KAGVTQTPRYLIKTRGQQVTLSCSPISGHRSVSWYQQTPGQGLQFLFEYFSETQRNKGNFPGRFSGRQFSNSRSEMNVSTLELGDSALYLCASSLWEYSAGDSYEQYFGPGTRLTVT.

V is TRBV2 and J is TRBJ2-3, with 14 bases identical to TRBD2. Trimming removed 7 bases from V and 0 bases from J; junction bases left unmatched: 6. The CDR3 runs 17 residues. Germline V gene data show CDR1 as SNHLY and CDR2 as FYNNEI. CDR3 in amino acids: CASKTGTSGRSTDTQYF. As DNA, the CDR3 is TGTGCCAGCAAGACCGGGACTAGCGGGAGAAGCACAGATACGCAGTATTTT.

The rearrangement uses TRBV7-9 and TRBJ1-1; TRBD1 agrees at 8 bases. This CDR3 has 15 residues. The germline CDR1 and CDR2 sequences are SEHNR and FQNEAQ (reference sequence). V dropped 3 bases and J dropped 1; count of bases not matched to a gene: 4. For the CDR3, the DNA is TGTGCCAGCAGCTTTCAAGGGACAGGGAACACTGAAGCTTTCTTT. It is translated as CASSFQGTGNTEAFF.